This TCR beta chain originates from a study of blood T cell repertoires in COVID-19. In the source study's methods: Estimates of nucleated cell counts were drawn from the amplification of reference gene primers. The method was immunoSEQ multiplex PCR; TCRdb's version includes in-frame clones alone and lacks a portion of them. V, J and clone size are taken as reported in that table, and D and trimming were inferred from the DNA itself. The table shows over 250,000 clones, with 85% to 90% occurring only once. The TCR comes from a woman aged 40 to 50 who had recovered from COVID-19. The specimen sequenced was peripheral blood.

The CDR3 nucleotides read TGTGCCAGCAGCCAAGTTGGTAGCGAAGAGACCCAGTACTTC. Protein product: CASSQVGSEETQYF. This sequence joins TRBV14 and TRBJ2-5; a possible D gene is TRBD2 (5 bases). CDR1 and CDR2 (germline): SGHDN, FVKESK. This CDR3 region has 14 residues. The ends were cut back, 1 base at V and 3 bases at J, with 9 bases in the middle.